These 12 T cell receptor beta chains share one sample of origin, sequenced in a study of a mutant IDH1 vaccine in newly diagnosed glioma. Time point described: week 5, during vaccination. The study gave 300 ug of mutant IDH1 20-mer peptide per vaccine dose, with topical imiquimod. The protocol was immunoSEQ multiplex PCR, while the TCRdb copy is restricted to in-frame clones and leaves out a portion. There are over 25,000 clones in the sample; 87% occur only once, and about 3.6% lies in the top ten. For these receptors, no antigen is known. The sample was peripheral blood mononuclear cells (PBMCs), taken from a glioma patient whose treatment included an IDH1 peptide vaccine. These receptors originate from a woman aged 40 to 55 with glioma. Some clones in this sample may be carry-over from other donors' samples.

This clone was seen just once. The V and J genes are TRBV5-4 and TRBJ1-2; D ambiguous. The CDR3 sequence is 15 residues long. V was shortened by 4 bases and J by 4 bases, with 17 bases between the two germline ends. Germline V gene lookup returns CDR1 SGHNT and CDR2 YYREEE (reference sequence). The CDR3, as DNA: TGTGCCAGCAGCCCGGCAGATGCCCCCCTCTATGGCTACACCTTC. Encoded protein: CASSPADAPLYGYTF.

The sample holds one count of this clone. The same CDR3 can be traced to other DNA sequences in this sample. The chain employs TRBV6-6 and TRBJ2-1; 7 bases are a match to TRBD2. Germline trimming cut 6 bases from V and 5 bases from J; bases unmatched to any gene: 4. The CDR3 consists of 13 residues. Germline CDR1 is MNHNY and CDR2 is SVGAGI (reference sequence). The CDR3 spells CASSPLADNEQFF. The CDR3 nucleotides are TGTGCCAGCAGCCCTCTAGCGGACAATGAGCAGTTCTTC.

J is TRBJ2-3 and V is TRBV4-3; unclear D gene. The V end was cut by 1 base, the J end by 3 bases, with 14 bases between. The CDR3 runs to 16 residues. Germline lookup yields CDR1 LGHNA and CDR2 YSLEER. CDR3 coding DNA: TGCGCCAGCAGCCAAGGAAGCAGGCTCCGGACAGATACGCAGTATTTT. As protein: CASSQGSRLRTDTQYF.

This sequence joins TRBV27 and TRBJ2-5, with a possible D match to TRBD1 (6 bases). The length of the CDR3 is 14 residues. The V end was cut by 0 bases, the J end by 6 bases, with 11 bases between. The V gene's germline CDR1 is MNHEY and CDR2 SMNVEV (reference sequence). CDR3 in amino acids: CASSLSGQFKTQYF. CDR3 DNA: TGTGCCAGCAGTTTATCCGGACAGTTCAAGACCCAGTACTTC.

The chain combines TRBV7-9 with TRBJ2-5; a possible D gene is TRBD1 (5 bases). Between the trimmed V and J ends, which lost 0 bases and 6 bases, there was a span of 8 bases. CDR1 is SEHNR and CDR2 is FQNEAQ in the germline V gene (reference sequence). This CDR3 is 13 amino acids long. This CDR3 reads CASSLAPGKTQYF. Written as DNA, the CDR3 is TGTGCCAGCAGCTTAGCCCCAGGGAAGACCCAGTACTTC.

The rearrangement links TRBV7-2 to TRBJ2-2; TRBD1 is a possible D gene (6 bases). Trimming removed 5 bases from V and 6 bases from J, with 16 bases in between. Germline values: CDR1 SGHTA, CDR2 FQGNSA. The CDR3 has 15 amino acids. This chain's CDR3 is CASSRNDRSAGELFF. In DNA, the CDR3 is TGTGCCAGCAGCCGGAACGACAGGTCCGCCGGGGAGCTGTTTTTT.

V gene TRBV6-1 combines with J gene TRBJ2-7; either TRBD1 or TRBD2 may fit D (5 bases each). CDR3 size: 11 residues. V dropped 2 bases and J dropped 12 bases, with 11 bases sitting between them. Germline CDR1 MNHNS, CDR2 SASEGT. The CDR3 DNA reads TGTGCCAGCAGTGAAACGGTAGGGACGTACTTC. Translating gives CASSETVGTYF.

The V and J genes are TRBV11-2 and TRBJ2-7; TRBD1 is a possible D gene (5 bases). CDR3 length equals 15 residues. The ends were cut back, 5 bases at V and 0 bases at J, with 14 bases in the middle. The germline V gene has CDR1 SGHAT and CDR2 FQNNGV. CDR3 in amino acids: CASSLGPFGSYEQYF. The CDR3 DNA is TGTGCCAGCAGCCTGGGGCCCTTCGGCTCCTACGAGCAGTACTTC.

V gene TRBV14 combines with J gene TRBJ2-2; the D is unclear. Trimming pared 0 bases from V and 4 bases from J, leaving 9 bases between. CDR1 is SGHDN and CDR2 is FVKESK in the germline V gene. The CDR3 contains 15 residues. In DNA form, the CDR3 reads TGTGCCAGCAGCCAAGAACACAGCAGCACCGGGGAGCTGTTTTTT. This gives the protein CASSQEHSSTGELFF.

The gene calls are TRBV19 and TRBJ2-3, with 7 positions matching TRBD1. Germline assignment: CDR1 LNHDA and CDR2 SQIVND (reference sequence). V lost 6 bases and J lost 3; bases outside the gene matches: 3. The CDR3 contains 13 residues. The CDR3 bases are TGTGCCAGTAGGCCAGGGGGAACAGATACGCAGTATTTT. Translated, it gives CASRPGGTDTQYF.

The V and J genes are TRBV28 and TRBJ2-7; perhaps TRBD1 as D (6 bases). Germline CDR1 reads MDHEN; CDR2 reads SYDVKM. The CDR3 totals 13 residues. V lost 6 bases to trimming and J lost 6 bases, with 15 bases between them. The CDR3 loop is CASRHRVAGEQYF. The CDR3 DNA is TGTGCCAGCAGACACAGGGTGGCGGGCGAGCAGTACTTC.

In its sample, this clone was seen a few times. V and J are TRBV9 and TRBJ2-3, with D tentatively TRBD1 (5 bases). The germline V and J ends were trimmed by 3 bases and 9 bases, with 11 bases remaining between them. This CDR3 is built from 12 residues. From germline, CDR1 is SGDLS and CDR2 YYNGEE. The DNA for the CDR3 is TGTGCCAGCAGCGATGAAAGGGGAACGCAGTATTTT. Translated: CASSDERGTQYF.